A selection of T cell receptor beta chains follows, all from one sample in a study of immune evolution from preneoplasia to lung adenocarcinoma. Only in-frame clones appear in the TCRdb table, and some are missing; sequencing was by immunoSEQ multiplex PCR. The sample lists around 2,500 clones, about 84% occurring once. Sequenced sample: FFPE adjacent normal lung tissue. The origin of the receptors is a person older than 75 with lung adenocarcinoma. CDR3s leave out the opening cysteine and the closing phenylalanine or tryptophan. Each record gives: J gene, V gene, CDR3 protein.

TRBJ2-3 | TRBV7-9 | ASSGGYTDTQY
TRBJ2-1 | TRBV15 | ATSPGGDYSYNEQF
TRBJ2-3 | TRBV7-2 | ASATSVSTDTQY
TRBJ2-7 | TRBV18 | ASSLGLNDEQY
TRBJ2-5 | TRBV18 | ASSPQHPQETQY
TRBJ2-1 | TRBV28 | ASRPDLAGVVDEQF
TRBJ1-6 | TRBV7-9 | ASSTPGYNSPLH
TRBJ2-1 | TRBV27 | ASSPFSGVVYNEQF
TRBJ1-5 | TRBV7-9 | ASSLGPNQPQH
TRBJ2-5 | TRBV5-1 | ASSLEEGKGQETQY
TRBJ1-1 | TRBV7-8 | ASSLTQLSENTEAF
TRBJ2-6 | TRBV23-1 | ASSRTRTQQSRANVLT
TRBJ2-6 | TRBV13 | ASSARDGPSSGANVLT
TRBJ2-7 | TRBV19 | ATQTSGSSYEQY
TRBJ1-2 | TRBV18 | ASSPTGGDYGYT
TRBJ2-7 | TRBV7-8 | ASSLAGYTYEQY
TRBJ2-6 | TRBV5-5 | ASFRAQSRANVLT
TRBJ2-7 | TRBV5-4 | ASSLKRGDPYEQY
TRBJ2-5 | TRBV5-5 | ASSLGRTIEETQY
TRBJ2-5 | TRBV28 | ASSLGQGDQETQY
TRBJ2-1 | TRBV28 | ASSGLAGASYNEQF
TRBJ2-1 | TRBV5-1 | ASSLVEVSSYNEQF
TRBJ2-5 | TRBV5-8 | ASSRPRQGRVTQY
TRBJ1-1 | TRBV9 | ASSVKAGSEAF
TRBJ2-3 | TRBV30 | AYRLAGVLDTQY
TRBJ1-1 | TRBV7-9 | ASSFPPEAF
TRBJ1-2 | TRBV7-9 | ASSREGHPNYGYT
TRBJ2-3 | TRBV11-2 | ASSLDRSGLAGGTDTQY
TRBJ2-5 | TRBV2 | ASNPRGPETQY
TRBJ2-2 | TRBV6-6 | ASSFSGSLTGELF
TRBJ1-1 | TRBV28 | ASSTDGITEAF
TRBJ2-7 | TRBV7-2 | ASSRPGYEQY
TRBJ2-7 | TRBV6-1 | ASSANSGGAVFYEQY
TRBJ1-5 | TRBV30 | AWSGDRGISQPQH
TRBJ1-3 | TRBV19 | ASSAEGAGGNTIY
TRBJ2-5 | TRBV28 | ASSLGDSQETQY
TRBJ1-2 | TRBV7-8 | ASSDPGRGGYT
TRBJ2-1 | TRBV5-6 | ASSLDDYNEQF
TRBJ2-3 | TRBV5-1 | ASSRGGPTDTQY
TRBJ2-7 | TRBV29-1 | SVGPGPYEQY